Included here is one T cell receptor beta chain sequence, with context. In the original processing: Amplifying reference gene primers gave estimates of nucleated cell counts. Profiled with immunoSEQ multiplex PCR; TCRdb holds only in-frame clones, not every one. V, J and clone size are taken as reported in that table, and D and trimming were inferred from the DNA itself. The table lists about 300,000 clones, about nine tenths of them singletons. In germline, CDR1 is MNHNY, CDR2 SVGAGI (reference sequence). The CDR3 is 13 amino acids. Trimming took 0 bases from V and 6 from J, leaving 6 bases between them. These data belong to a study of blood T cell repertoires in COVID-19.

Sample: peripheral blood. This clonotype was sampled from a woman in her thirties with COVID-19, enrolled during active disease. The V gene is TRBV6-6, the J gene TRBJ1-5; D remains unclear. The CDR3 reads CASSYSRGQPQHF. The CDR3 coding sequence is TGTGCCAGCAGTTACTCTCGGGGTCAGCCCCAGCATTTT.